The clone carrying this T cell receptor beta chain was detected only once. What it recognizes is unknown. Documented treatment: oral pan-JAK inhibitor, 5-10 mg twice daily. Peripheral blood and lesional scalp punch biopsies were taken from alopecia areata patients. cDNA prepared by RNA extraction and subsequent reverse transcription served as the template for sequencing. The protocol was immunoSEQ multiplex PCR, while the TCRdb copy is restricted to in-frame clones and leaves out a portion. The profile shows approximately 100,000 clones, almost 60% of them singletons. Per germline, CDR1 SEHNR and CDR2 FQNEAQ (reference sequence). The CDR3 runs 15 residues. V gave up 3 bases and J gave up 2 bases, with 12 bases separating them. These data are taken from a study of CD8+ T cells in alopecia areata. Study-level results: Scalp samples also yield sequences from resident alphabeta T cells of normal skin.

The TCR originated in a human donor with alopecia areata. This chain connects TRBV7-9 to TRBJ2-3, with D perhaps matching TRBD1 (6 bases). The sample was CD8+ T cells sorted from blood, taken at roughly week 58, from a patient treated with tofacitinib. The CDR3 is CASSLENRVTDTQYF. CDR3 coding DNA: TGTGCCAGCAGCTTGGAAAACAGGGTCACAGATACGCAGTATTTT.